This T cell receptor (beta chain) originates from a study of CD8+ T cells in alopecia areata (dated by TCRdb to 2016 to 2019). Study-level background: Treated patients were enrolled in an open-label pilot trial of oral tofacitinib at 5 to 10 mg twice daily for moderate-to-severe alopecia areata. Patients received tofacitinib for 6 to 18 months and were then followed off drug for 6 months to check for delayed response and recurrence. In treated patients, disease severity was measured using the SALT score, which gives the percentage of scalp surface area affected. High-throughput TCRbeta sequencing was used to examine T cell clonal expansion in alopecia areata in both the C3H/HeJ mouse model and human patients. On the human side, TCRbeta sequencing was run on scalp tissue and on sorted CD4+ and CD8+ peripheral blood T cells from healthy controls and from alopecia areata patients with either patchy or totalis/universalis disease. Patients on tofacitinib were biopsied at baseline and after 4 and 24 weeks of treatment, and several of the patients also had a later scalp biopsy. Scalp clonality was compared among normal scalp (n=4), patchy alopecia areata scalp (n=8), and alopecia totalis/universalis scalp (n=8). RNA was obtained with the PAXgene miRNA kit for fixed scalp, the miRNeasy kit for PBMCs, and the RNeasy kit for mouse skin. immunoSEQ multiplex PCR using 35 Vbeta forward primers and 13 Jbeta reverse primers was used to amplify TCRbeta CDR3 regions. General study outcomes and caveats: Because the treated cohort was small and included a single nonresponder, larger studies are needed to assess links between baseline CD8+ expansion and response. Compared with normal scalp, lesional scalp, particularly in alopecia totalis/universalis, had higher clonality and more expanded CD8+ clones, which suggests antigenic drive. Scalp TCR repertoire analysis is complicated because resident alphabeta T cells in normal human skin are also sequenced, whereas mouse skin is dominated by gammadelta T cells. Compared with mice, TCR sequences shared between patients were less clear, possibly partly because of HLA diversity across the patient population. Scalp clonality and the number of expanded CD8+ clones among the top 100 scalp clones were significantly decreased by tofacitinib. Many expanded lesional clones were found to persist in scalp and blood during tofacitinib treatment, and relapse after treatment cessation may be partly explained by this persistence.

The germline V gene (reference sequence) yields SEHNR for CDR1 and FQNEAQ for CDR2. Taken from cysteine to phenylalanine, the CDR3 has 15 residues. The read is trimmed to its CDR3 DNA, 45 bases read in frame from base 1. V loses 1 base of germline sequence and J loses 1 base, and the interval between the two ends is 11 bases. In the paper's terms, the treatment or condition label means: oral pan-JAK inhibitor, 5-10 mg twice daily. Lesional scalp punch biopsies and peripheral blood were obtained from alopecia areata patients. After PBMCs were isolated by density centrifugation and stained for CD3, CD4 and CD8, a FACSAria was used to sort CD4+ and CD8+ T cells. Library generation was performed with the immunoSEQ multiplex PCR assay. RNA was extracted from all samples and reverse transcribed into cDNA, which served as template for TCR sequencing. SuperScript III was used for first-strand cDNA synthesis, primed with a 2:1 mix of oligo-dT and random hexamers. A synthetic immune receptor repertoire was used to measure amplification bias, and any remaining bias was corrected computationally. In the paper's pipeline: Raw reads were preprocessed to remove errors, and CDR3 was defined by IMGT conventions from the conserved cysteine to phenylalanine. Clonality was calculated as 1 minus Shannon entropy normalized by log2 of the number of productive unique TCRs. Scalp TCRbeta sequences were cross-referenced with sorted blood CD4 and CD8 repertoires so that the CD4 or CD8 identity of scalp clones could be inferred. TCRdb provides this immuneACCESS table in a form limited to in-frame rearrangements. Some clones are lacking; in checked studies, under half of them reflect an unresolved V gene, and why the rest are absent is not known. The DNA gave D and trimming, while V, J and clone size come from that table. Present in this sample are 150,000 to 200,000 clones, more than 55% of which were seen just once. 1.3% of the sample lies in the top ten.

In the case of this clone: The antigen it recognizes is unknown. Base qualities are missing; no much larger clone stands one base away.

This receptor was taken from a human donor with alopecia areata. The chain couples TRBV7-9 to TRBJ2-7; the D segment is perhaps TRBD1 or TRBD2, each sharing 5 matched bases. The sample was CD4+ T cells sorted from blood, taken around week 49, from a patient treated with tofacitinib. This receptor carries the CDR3 CASSLEPGPSYEQYF. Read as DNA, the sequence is TGTGCCAGCAGCTTAGAGCCGGGACCGTCCTACGAGCAGTACTTC. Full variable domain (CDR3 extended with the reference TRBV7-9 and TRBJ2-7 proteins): DTGVSQNPRHKITKRGQNVTFRCDPISEHNRLYWYRQTLGQGPEFLTYFQNEAQLEKSRLLSDRFSAERPKGSFSTLEIQRTEQGDSAMYLCASSLEPGPSYEQYFGPGTRLTVT.